Listed here is a single T cell receptor (beta chain). The read halts 3 residues ahead of the CDR3 end, with the missing end drawn from the germline J gene. Germline V gives CDR1 DFQATT, CDR2 SNEGSKA (reference sequence). V was clipped by 7 bases and J by 0 bases, with 15 bases between them. CDR3 length: 14 residues. Libraries were prepared by immunoSEQ multiplex PCR; TCRdb keeps only in-frame clonotypes and omits some of them. In total, the table holds about 29,000 clones. This entry belongs to a study of T cells in women clearing cervical HPV infection. Each participant carried one incident cervical HPV16 infection only.

Sequences were obtained from blood buffy coat. The receptor was isolated from a woman aged 18-69 years with a cervical HPV16 infection that either progressed to CIN3+ or cleared (not recorded which). The V gene is TRBV20-1, the J gene TRBJ1-2, with unresolved D. The CDR3 sequence: CSGTERLANYGYTF. The CDR3 DNA, read in part, is TGCAGTGGCACGGAGCGCCTAGCTAACTATGGC.